One and the same sample provided the 21 T cell receptor beta chains below, sequenced in a study of Tregs in tolerant kidney transplant recipients. Profiling relied on immunoSEQ multiplex PCR, and the TCRdb table lists in-frame clones only, not all of them. Of roughly 80,000 clones listed, less than 95% are singletons. The sample here was Tregs from blood, taken before the transplant. Receptors were obtained from a human donor who received a combined kidney and bone marrow transplant.

V and J are TRBV6-4 and TRBJ2-3; 10 bases are shared with TRBD2. Germline V CDR1 and CDR2: MRHNA, SNTAGT. The CDR3 covers 15 residues. The trim removed 4 bases at V and 3 bases at J, leaving 4 bases unmatched. CDR3: CASSVLAGSTDTQYF. The CDR3 nucleotides are TGTGCCAGCAGTGTACTAGCGGGAAGTACAGATACGCAGTATTTT.

This rearrangement joins TRBV28 to TRBJ1-2; D is uncertain. CDR1 and CDR2 from the germline V gene are MDHEN and SYDVKM. V was trimmed by 6 bases and J by 8 bases, leaving 10 bases between them. This CDR3 comprises 11 residues. The CDR3 DNA follows: TGTGCCAGCAGCGCATCGAGGGGCTACACCTTC. It encodes CASSASRGYTF.

The chain recombines TRBV12-1 with TRBJ2-1; TRBD1, the table's D call, was not compared with the DNA. TRBV12-1 is described as a pseudogene. CDR3 length: 16 amino acids. The CDR3 reads CASSFESGTEYNEQFF. As DNA, the CDR3 is TGTGCCAGCAGCTTCGAGTCCGGGACAGAGTACAATGAGCAGTTCTTC.

The chain has TRBV10-3 and TRBJ2-7; D might be TRBD1 (5 bases). From germline, CDR1 is ENHRY and CDR2 SYGVKD. This CDR3 has 15 amino acids. Trimming shortened V by 0 bases and J by 0 bases, and 9 bases separated the two germline ends. The CDR3 nucleotides read TGTGCCATCAGTGAGTCGTCGACAGTCTCCTACGAGCAGTACTTC. Translated, it gives CAISESSTVSYEQYF.

This rearrangement joins TRBV15 to TRBJ2-3; 7 bases are a match to TRBD1. The CDR3 totals 15 residues. J lost 1 base, V lost 3 bases, and 4 bases had no gene match. Germline CDR1 is LNHNV and CDR2 is YYDKDF (reference sequence). The CDR3 sequence is CATSRAGTGTDTQYF. CDR3 DNA sequence: TGTGCCACCAGCAGGGCCGGGACAGGCACAGATACGCAGTATTTT.

The chain employs TRBV5-4 and TRBJ1-3, with 9 nucleotides matching TRBD1. The V segment lost 4 bases and the J segment 2 bases; nucleotides outside the gene matches: 4. Germline V gene sequence: CDR1 SGHNT, CDR2 YYREEE (reference sequence). The CDR3 sequence is 15 residues long. In DNA, the CDR3 is TGTGCCAGCAGCATGGACAGGGGAGCTGGAAACACCATATATTTT. This translates into CASSMDRGAGNTIYF.

The chain recombines TRBV5-4 with TRBJ2-1; D is perhaps TRBD1 (6 bases). The CDR3 covers 18 residues. Trimming cost V 3 bases and J 3 bases, with 22 bases left between them. Germline assignment: CDR1 SGHNT and CDR2 YYREEE (reference sequence). As DNA, the CDR3 is TGTGCCAGCAGCTCTCTGGGGGCGATCGGACCGATCTACAATGAGCAGTTCTTC. This translates into CASSSLGAIGPIYNEQFF.

The J gene is TRBJ1-4, the V gene TRBV27; 8 bases are a match to TRBD1. Germline lookup yields CDR1 MNHEY and CDR2 SMNVEV (reference sequence). V was clipped by 6 bases and J by 8 bases; unmatched bases: 11. The CDR3 sequence is 15 residues long. The CDR3 is CASSSGQGSYEKLFF. CDR3 nucleotides: TGTGCCAGCAGCTCAGGACAGGGTTCCTACGAAAAACTGTTTTTT.

This clone showed up just once. V is TRBV28 and J is TRBJ1-3; no clear D. CDR3 size: 19 residues. Trimming removed 7 bases from V and 1 base from J, with 26 bases in between. Germline CDR1 and CDR2: MDHEN and SYDVKM. The chain's CDR3 is CASTSPALGRKDSGNTIYF. The DNA of the CDR3 is TGTGCCAGCACCTCCCCGGCTCTGGGCAGAAAGGATTCTGGAAACACCATATATTTT.

The chain uses TRBV2 and TRBJ2-3; maybe TRBD2 (6 bases). With 6 bases removed from V and 3 bases from J, the gap between germline ends came to 7 bases. From germline, CDR1 is SNHLY and CDR2 FYNNEI. The CDR3 loop spans 12 amino acids. CDR3 DNA: TGTGCCAGCAGCGGGAGTACAGATACGCAGTATTTT. It is translated as CASSGSTDTQYF.

V usage is TRBV2 and J usage is TRBJ2-5; D is possibly TRBD2 (6 bases). The J call could be wrong; TRBJ2-7 is a better fit for the DNA end. The CDR3 spans 14 residues. Per germline, CDR1 SNHLY and CDR2 FYNNEI. The CDR3 DNA sequence: TGTGCCAGCAGTGAAGGGGGGGTCCTCTACGAGCAGTACTTC. It specifies CASSEGGVLYEQYF.

The rearrangement links TRBV7-2 to TRBJ1-4; the match to TRBD1 covers 10 bases. CDR3 length: 14 residues. Losses at the gene ends were 4 bases for V and 9 bases for J; bases not matched to a gene: 5. Germline V gene lookup returns CDR1 SGHTA and CDR2 FQGNSA. The chain's CDR3 is CASSSGQGSQKLFF. The CDR3 nucleotides read TGTGCCAGCAGCTCGGGACAGGGGAGCCAAAAACTGTTTTTT. The whole variable domain, remainder taken from reference TRBV7-2 and TRBJ1-4, is GAGVSQSPSNKVTEKGKDVELRCDPISGHTALYWYRQSLGQGLEFLIYFQGNSAPDKSGLPSDRFSAERTGGSVSTLTIQRTQQEDSAVYLCASSSGQGSQKLFFGSGTQLSVL.

The chain employs TRBV6-1 and TRBJ2-3, with a possible D match to TRBD1 (5 bases). Germline V gene sequence: CDR1 MNHNS, CDR2 SASEGT. V was pared by 4 bases and J by 2 bases, with 10 bases between. There are 14 residues in the CDR3. CDR3 in amino acids: CASSVMDNTDTQYF. Written as DNA, the CDR3 is TGTGCCAGCAGTGTGATGGACAACACAGATACGCAGTATTTT.

This clone was seen only once. CDR3: CASSFSSEDQPQHF. CDR3 sequence (DNA): TGTGCCAGCAGTTTTTCCTCAGAGGATCAGCCCCAGCATTTT. V gene TRBV28 combines with J gene TRBJ1-5; D remains ambiguous. The V and J ends lost 3 bases and 5 bases respectively, with 11 bases between them. Per germline, CDR1 MDHEN and CDR2 SYDVKM. The CDR3 is 14 amino acids.

This rearrangement joins TRBV7-2 to TRBJ2-7, with D possibly being TRBD1 (5 bases). The CDR3 runs to 15 residues. Trimming took 2 bases from V and 0 from J, leaving 11 bases between them. CDR1 SGHTA and CDR2 FQGNSA come from the germline V gene. The CDR3 protein is CASSLYWTPSYEQYF. The DNA for the CDR3 is TGTGCCAGCAGCTTATATTGGACACCCTCCTACGAGCAGTACTTC.

The V gene is TRBV6-5, the J gene TRBJ1-5; TRBD1 matches 8 bases. The CDR3 totals 16 residues. Germline V CDR1 and CDR2: MNHEY, SVGAGI. Trimming took 2 bases from V and 2 from J; bases not matched to a gene: 5. The CDR3 DNA reads as TGTGCCAGCAGTTACACTCCGACAGGGGGCAATCAGCCCCAGCATTTT. Encoded protein: CASSYTPTGGNQPQHF.

In DNA form, the CDR3 reads TGCGCCAGCAGCATGAACCAAGAGACCCAGTACTTC. As protein: CASSMNQETQYF. This chain links TRBV5-1 with TRBJ2-5; D gene uncertain. Germline CDR1 is SGHRS and CDR2 is YFSETQ. The length of the CDR3 is 12 residues. Trimming removed 4 bases from V and 0 bases from J, with 4 bases in between.

The chain has TRBV7-8 and TRBJ2-3, with D perhaps TRBD1 or TRBD2 (5 bases each). The V end was cut by 1 base, the J end by 3 bases, with 8 bases between. Germline V CDR1 and CDR2: SGHVS, FQNEAQ. There are 14 residues in the CDR3. The CDR3 nucleotides are TGTGCCAGCAGCTTAGGAGGGACGACAGATACGCAGTATTTT. The encoded protein is CASSLGGTTDTQYF.

The chain has TRBV6-5 and TRBJ1-5; unclear D gene. This CDR3 is 14 amino acids long. V dropped 6 bases and J dropped 11 bases, with 20 bases sitting between them. Germline CDR1 and CDR2: MNHEY and SVGAGI. CDR3 nucleotide sequence: TGTGCCAGCAGCCTGGGAGGTGGGGTTGGAACCCAGCATTTT. Its translation: CASSLGGGVGTQHF.

The chain links TRBV5-1 to TRBJ2-1, with TRBD2 matching 8 bases. J gave up 6 bases and V 0 bases, and 2 bases lay outside the gene matches. Per germline, CDR1 SGHRS and CDR2 YFSETQ. The CDR3 length is 14 residues. The CDR3, as DNA: TGCGCCAGCAGCTTGGCGGGAGGGCTCAATGAGCAGTTCTTC. This encodes CASSLAGGLNEQFF.

This clone came up once. V is TRBV4-3 and J is TRBJ1-1; D is uncertain. V was shortened by 0 bases and J by 5 bases, with 10 bases between the two germline ends. The germline V gene has CDR1 LGHNA and CDR2 YSLEER. CDR3 length equals 14 residues. Written as DNA, the CDR3 is TGCGCCAGCAGCCAAGAAGTACGGGGAACTGAAGCTTTCTTT. It encodes CASSQEVRGTEAFF.